These 5 T cell receptor beta chains were sequenced from one sample in a study of shared clonotypes between healthy human individuals. Here immunoSEQ multiplex PCR was the method, and the copy in TCRdb shows in-frame clones only, minus some. This table has some 96,000 clones, roughly 45% appearing once. Source material: PBMCs. Every receptor here comes from a woman between 35 and 50 years old in good health. Some clones in this sample may be carry-over from other donors' samples.

The chain couples TRBV5-1 to TRBJ2-7; D gene ambiguous. CDR1 is SGHRS, CDR2 YFSETQ, per germline. CDR3 length: 13 amino acids. V gave up 0 bases and J gave up 1 base, with 5 bases separating them. For the CDR3, the DNA is TGCGCCAGCAGCTTGGACTTTTCCTACGAGCAGTACTTC. Its translation: CASSLDFSYEQYF.

In regard to this clone: This probably arose from a read error, given a far larger clone one base away. The V gene is TRBV6-1, the J gene TRBJ2-4; either TRBD1 or TRBD2 may fit D (5 bases each). Germline CDR1 and CDR2: MNHNS and SASEGT. This CDR3 comprises 14 residues. In DNA form, the CDR3 reads TGTGCCGGCAGGCCGGGACCTGCCAAAAACATTCAGTACTTC. It specifies CAGRPGPAKNIQYF.

This chain joins TRBV28 and TRBJ2-1, with D perhaps matching TRBD2 (5 bases). With 8 bases removed from V and 13 bases from J, the gap between germline ends came to 9 bases. Per germline, CDR1 MDHEN and CDR2 SYDVKM. The CDR3 extends over 9 amino acids. The CDR3 sequence is CASGRYQFF. The CDR3 bases are TGTGCCAGCGGGAGATATCAGTTCTTC.

This chain links TRBV19 with TRBJ1-1, with 7 bases aligning to TRBD1. Per the germline V gene, CDR1 is LNHDA and CDR2 is SQIVND (reference sequence). This CDR3 comprises 14 residues. V shed 7 bases, J shed 5 bases, and the junction held 10 bases outside the gene matches. CDR3 protein: CASTLGQVNTEAFF. CDR3 DNA sequence: TGTGCCAGTACCTTAGGACAGGTAAATACTGAAGCTTTCTTT.

The chain recombines TRBV5-4 with TRBJ2-7; TRBD1 matches 8 bases. Unmatched junction bases numbered 7, after V lost 5 bases and J lost 0 bases. This CDR3 is built from 15 residues. Germline CDR1 SGHNT, CDR2 YYREEE (reference sequence). The CDR3 coding sequence is TGTGCCAGCAGGGACCGGGACAGGAGCTCCTACGAGCAGTACTTC. Residues: CASRDRDRSSYEQYF.